One sample yielded the 3 T cell receptor beta chains listed below, sequenced in a study of cytomegalovirus exposure and HLA in healthy donors (dated by TCRdb to between 2016 and 2019). Library generation was performed with the immunoSEQ multiplex PCR assay. A mixture of 60 forward primers for TCR Vbeta segments and 13 reverse primers for TCR Jbeta segments was used in the multiplex PCR. Sourced from immuneACCESS, this table was stored by TCRdb with only in-frame sequences that have V and J called. A share of the clones is absent; for the studies checked, an unresolved V gene accounts for under half, and the remainder has no known explanation. The sample data list more than 100,000 clones, and approximately 79% of these were observed just once. Jointly, the top ten make up under 2.5% of the sample. Specimen: PBMCs. These receptors were taken from a man younger than 40 in good health and CMV-seronegative.

This chain joins TRBV6-5 and TRBJ1-6, with a tentative D call TRBD1 (5 bases). Trimming removed 6 bases at V and 7 bases at J, with 16 bases between. The CDR3 extends over 15 amino acids. CDR1 is MNHEY and CDR2 is SVGAGI in the germline V gene. CDR3 in amino acids: CASSQILEGNSPLHF. DNA of the CDR3: TGTGCCAGCAGCCAGATATTGGAGGGGAATTCACCCCTCCACTTT.

The gene calls are TRBV28 and TRBJ1-2, with D possibly matching TRBD1 (5 bases). Germline V gene sequence: CDR1 MDHEN, CDR2 SYDVKM. Trimming left V 5 bases short and J 0 bases short, with 16 bases between. The CDR3 has 16 amino acids. The CDR3 spells CASSVQADWANYGYTF. The CDR3 nucleotides read TGTGCCAGCAGTGTACAGGCTGATTGGGCTAACTATGGCTACACCTTC.

The rearrangement links TRBV2 to TRBJ1-1; 9 nucleotides align to TRBD1. The V segment lost 3 bases and the J segment 0 bases; nucleotides outside the gene matches: 5. The germline V gene has CDR1 SNHLY and CDR2 FYNNEI. CDR3 length: 16 amino acids. CDR3: CASSEGQGLLNTEAFF. CDR3 DNA sequence: TGTGCCAGCAGTGAGGGACAGGGACTCTTGAACACTGAAGCTTTCTTT.